This T cell receptor (beta chain) was retrieved from a study of T cells after yellow fever vaccination (dated by TCRdb to 2018 to 2020). In terms of the full investigation: The SMART-Seq v4 Ultra Low Input RNA kit was used to prepare libraries from fractions with low cell numbers. To follow T-cell clones before and after primary and booster YFV17D yellow fever vaccination, bulk TCR alpha and beta repertoires were sequenced over time. Two healthy male donors made up the cohort, one aged 18 to 30 years and the other aged 30 to 40 years. Blood samples were taken at several timepoints before and after primary and secondary immunization, and bulk PBMC replicates and cell subsets were isolated. What the work shows at the level of the full study, not this receptor alone: After the booster, most clones that had expanded after primary vaccination were detected again (around 97% of CD4 and 70% to 90% of CD8), suggesting broad maintenance of memory. The secondary T-cell response was weaker than the primary response but faster, peaking on day 5 instead of day 15. Because the study included only two donors, the extent to which the findings can be generalized is limited. A small share of clonotypes occurred in both CD4 and CD8 compartments, likely arising from convergent recombination. Because abundant contaminating clonotypes from the bulk population could be contained in FACS-sorted repertoires, computational filtering was required.

V and J are truncated by 1 base and 2 bases respectively, leaving an intervening sequence of 7 bases. CDR1 and CDR2, looked up from the germline V gene (reference sequence), are LNHNV and YYDKDF. The CDR3 contains 14 residues, cysteine and phenylalanine counted. Solely the CDR3 DNA is kept, with 42 bases framed from the first base. TCR cDNA was synthesized by 5'RACE template switching, through which a universal primer site and unique molecular identifiers were introduced. Priming of cDNA synthesis was performed from both the TCR alpha and TCR beta constant segments. Library amplification involved two PCR steps, and the second step added sample barcodes and sequencing adapters. Sequencing of the libraries was done on either Illumina HiSeq 2500 (2x100 bp) or NovaSeq (2x150 bp). In the original analysis: Reads were demultiplexed and collapsed into UMI consensus sequences with MIGEC, and V(D)J alignment was performed with MiXCR. Clonotypes responding to the vaccine were identified with edgeR on replicate PBMC samples, with the criteria of FDR below 0.01 and a log2 fold change above 5 up to day 15. Bulk clonotypes were assigned CD4 or CD8 identity according to which sequenced CD4 or CD8 repertoire held them at higher abundance. TCRdb trimmed the raw reads at Q25, called clones with MiXCR and kept productive beta chains. Rows are unified per CDR3 protein, each entry keeping the most common DNA and genes. The V and J calls here are based on TCRdb, not the publication. For this sample there are 450,000 to 600,000 distinct CDR3 sequences; roughly 17% appear just once. Jointly, the top ten make up roughly 17% of the sample.

The sample's treatment or condition label, in plain terms: live attenuated yellow fever vaccine strain. At each blood-draw timepoint, two biological replicates of bulk PBMCs were obtained. A standard Ficoll-Paque protocol was used to isolate PBMCs from peripheral blood. RNA was extracted with TriZol from bulk PBMCs, CD4 and CD8 fractions, and dextramer-positive and dextramer-negative fractions. In this sample, this clonotype turned up a few times. What this receptor recognizes is not known. The record has no base qualities; no much larger clone is one base away. The sample in question was PBMCs, obtained about 5 days after the first yellow fever vaccination. The receptor was isolated from a man between 18 and 35 years old who received the YFV17D yellow fever vaccine. The chain is encoded by TRBV15 joined to TRBJ2-3, with a tentative D gene TRBD2 over 6 matching bases. The CDR3 has the sequence CATSRVLATDTQYF. The nucleotides are TGTGCCACCAGCAGAGTACTAGCCACAGATACGCAGTATTTT.